The next 28 T cell receptor beta chains were all read from a single sample in a study of blood T cell repertoires in COVID-19. TCRdb's table, derived via immunoSEQ multiplex PCR, lists solely in-frame clones and lacks some. The sample has 45,000 to 60,000 clones; roughly 80% are singletons. The sequenced sample was PBMCs or T cells enriched from blood (not recorded which). The receptors originated from a woman aged 50 to 65 with acute COVID-19.

In regard to this clone: At one end, the junction sequence differs from germline, possibly due to a read error. This chain links TRBV6-5 with TRBJ1-2; D remains ambiguous. CDR3 length: 12 residues. Germline loops: CDR1 MNHEY, CDR2 SVGAGI. CDR3 sequence reads: CASSYGRDGRVF. CDR3 DNA sequence: TGTGCCAGCAGTTATGGGCGGGATGGACGGGTCTTC.

The rearrangement links TRBV7-9 to TRBJ1-2, with no clear D. Germline V gene data show CDR1 as SEHNR and CDR2 as FQNEAQ (reference sequence). V was shortened by 5 bases and J by 2 bases, with 15 bases between the two germline ends. This CDR3 region has 15 residues. CDR3 protein: CASSPRTVLNYGYTF. The CDR3 DNA reads as TGTGCCAGCAGCCCCCGAACAGTTCTCAACTATGGCTACACCTTC.

The gene calls are TRBV28 and TRBJ2-3; 11 positions agree with TRBD1. The germline CDR1 and CDR2 sequences are MDHEN and SYDVKM. V shed 3 bases, J shed 6 bases, and the junction held 5 bases outside the gene matches. This CDR3 has 15 amino acids. Written as DNA, the CDR3 is TGTGCCAGCAGTTTCCAGGACAGGGGGCTGGATACGCAGTATTTT. It specifies CASSFQDRGLDTQYF.

This clone was found once. This chain connects TRBV7-2 to TRBJ1-2; TRBD1 matches at 12 bases. CDR1 is SGHTA, CDR2 FQGNSA, per germline. With V trimmed by 1 base and J by 2 bases, 2 bases remained unmatched. The CDR3 covers 16 residues. The CDR3 nucleotides are TGTGCCAGCAGCTTAGGGGACAGGGGGCGCAACTATGGCTACACCTTC. Protein: CASSLGDRGRNYGYTF.

The genes are TRBV18 and TRBJ2-3, with 7 bases lining up with TRBD2. The germline V gene has CDR1 KGHSH and CDR2 LQKENI. The CDR3 has 15 residues. The J segment lost 3 bases and the V segment lost 4 bases, leaving 7 bases of the junction unmatched. The CDR3, as DNA: TGTGCCAGCTCACGAGCGGGGAAGGGTACAGATACGCAGTATTTT. It specifies CASSRAGKGTDTQYF.

This chain connects TRBV5-8 to TRBJ2-1, with D perhaps matching TRBD2 (5 bases). V shed 2 bases and J shed 9 bases, with 12 bases lying between them. The CDR3 sequence is 13 residues long. The germline CDR1 and CDR2 sequences are SGHTS and YDEGEE. Here the CDR3 DNA reads TGTGCCAGCAGCTTAGGACTTTACGGTGAGCAGTTCTTC. Amino acid sequence: CASSLGLYGEQFF.

For the CDR3, the DNA is TGCAGCGTCGACAGGGGGCAAGAGATGAACACTGAAGCTTTCTTT. This sequence encodes CSVDRGQEMNTEAFF. The chain employs TRBV29-1 and TRBJ1-1; TRBD1 matches at 10 bases. CDR3 length: 15 amino acids. Germline loops: CDR1 SQVTM, CDR2 ANQGSEA. J gave up 0 bases and V 6 bases, and 7 bases lay outside the gene matches.

The CDR3 DNA follows: TGTGCCAGCAGCTCGGGACAGGGAGGGATTGAAGCTTTCTTT. Translating gives CASSSGQGGIEAFF. J is TRBJ1-1 and V is TRBV7-9; 9 positions match TRBD1. V shed 4 bases, J shed 7 bases, and the junction held 7 bases outside the gene matches. In germline, CDR1 is SEHNR, CDR2 FQNEAQ (reference sequence). This CDR3 is built from 14 residues.

This CDR3 is CASSSGQNYGYTF. DNA of the CDR3: TGCGCCAGCAGCTCCGGACAGAACTATGGCTACACCTTC. The V and J genes are TRBV5-1 and TRBJ1-2; D is perhaps TRBD1 (6 bases). CDR1 and CDR2 from the germline V gene are SGHRS and YFSETQ. The CDR3 has 13 amino acids. The V gene lost 3 bases and the J gene lost 2 bases, with 8 bases spanning the gap.

This chain joins TRBV27 and TRBJ2-5; 15 nucleotides match TRBD2. The CDR3 length is 16 residues. V shed 2 bases and J 5 bases; nucleotides not matched to a gene: 3. The germline gives CDR1 MNHEY, CDR2 SMNVEV (reference sequence). The CDR3 DNA follows: TGTGCCAGCAGTTTACGCGGGACTAGCGGGGGGGAGACCCAGTACTTC. Translation gives CASSLRGTSGGETQYF.

The table lists this clone with a few counts. The chain joins TRBV28 to TRBJ2-1, with 7 bases matching TRBD2. This CDR3 contains 17 residues. CDR1 and CDR2 (germline): MDHEN, SYDVKM. Trimming cost V 1 base and J 1 base; bases outside gene matches: 7. CDR3 nucleotides: TGTGCCAGCAGTTTATCGGCCGGGGGGTTTTCCTACAATGAGCAGTTCTTC. Its protein is CASSLSAGGFSYNEQFF. The full variable domain, completed using reference TRBV28 and TRBJ2-1, is DVKVTQSSRYLVKRTGEKVFLECVQDMDHENMFWYRQDPGLGLRLIYFSYDVKMKEKGDIPEGYSVSREKKERFSLILESASTNQTSMYLCASSLSAGGFSYNEQFFGPGTRLTVL.

Here the CDR3 DNA reads TGTGCCAGCAGCGGCCAGGCGGGGGGCGCCTACGAGCAGTACTTC. It translates to CASSGQAGGAYEQYF. This chain links TRBV11-3 with TRBJ2-7, with 8 bases matching TRBD2. This CDR3 region has 15 residues. V dropped 5 bases and J dropped 2; count of bases not matched to a gene: 8. Germline V gene sequence: CDR1 SGHNT, CDR2 YENEEA.

The rearrangement joins TRBV28 to TRBJ1-3; 8 nucleotides align to TRBD1. CDR3 length equals 17 residues. CDR1 and CDR2 from the germline V gene are MDHEN and SYDVKM. V gave up 4 bases and J gave up 4 bases; unmatched junction bases: 12. CDR3 coding DNA: TGTGCCAGCAGTTCCAACCCAGGGGGCAGAATCGGAAACACCATATATTTT. Residues: CASSSNPGGRIGNTIYF.

This chain links TRBV5-1 with TRBJ2-2, with D tentatively TRBD1 (6 bases). This CDR3 comprises 15 residues. Germline V gene data show CDR1 as SGHRS and CDR2 as YFSETQ. Between the trimmed V and J ends, which lost 4 bases and 6 bases, there was a span of 16 bases. DNA for the CDR3: TGCGCCAGCAGCCTCCAGGGGTGGTTTCCCGGGGAGCTGTTTTTT. This translates into CASSLQGWFPGELFF.

The CDR3 here is CASTRGGRLKNTGELFF. CDR3 nucleotide sequence: TGTGCCAGCACCCGAGGCGGGCGCCTCAAGAACACCGGGGAGCTGTTTTTT. The gene calls are TRBV9 and TRBJ2-2, with a weak D call TRBD2 (5 bases). CDR3 size: 17 residues. CDR1 is SGDLS and CDR2 is YYNGEE in the germline V gene. Deletions cut 6 bases from V and 1 base from J, with 19 bases between. Based on the CDR3 plus reference TRBV9 and TRBJ2-2, the full variable domain is DSGVTQTPKHLITATGQRVTLRCSPRSGDLSVYWYQQSLDQGLQFLIQYYNGEERAKGNILERFSAQQFPDLHSELNLSSLELGDSALYFCASTRGGRLKNTGELFFGEGSRLTVL.

This rearrangement joins TRBV7-9 to TRBJ2-3; 8 nucleotides match TRBD1. Trimming cost V 5 bases and J 0 bases; bases outside gene matches: 13. The CDR3 has 18 amino acids. Per the germline V gene, CDR1 is SEHNR and CDR2 is FQNEAQ (reference sequence). The CDR3, as DNA: TGTGCCAGCAGCCCGCGTTGGACAGGGATGGTGAGCACAGATACGCAGTATTTT. Protein sequence: CASSPRWTGMVSTDTQYF. The entire variable domain, with the rest obtained from reference TRBV7-9 and TRBJ2-3, is as follows: DTGVSQNPRHKITKRGQNVTFRCDPISEHNRLYWYRQTLGQGPEFLTYFQNEAQLEKSRLLSDRFSAERPKGSFSTLEIQRTEQGDSAMYLCASSPRWTGMVSTDTQYFGPGTRLTVL.

The chain carries TRBV5-1 and TRBJ2-1, with 7 nucleotides matching TRBD2. Germline V gives CDR1 SGHRS, CDR2 YFSETQ. The CDR3 totals 15 residues. J was trimmed by 4 bases and V by 4 bases; bases with no gene match: 8. CDR3 sequence reads: CASSLGEGRYNEQFF. CDR3 nucleotides: TGCGCCAGCAGCCTGGGGGAGGGAAGGTACAATGAGCAGTTCTTC.

J is TRBJ2-6 and V is TRBV7-9; D perhaps matches TRBD2 (5 bases). Per the germline V gene, CDR1 is SEHNR and CDR2 is FQNEAQ (reference sequence). The CDR3 consists of 15 residues. The V end lost 10 bases, the J end lost 3 bases, and 16 bases lay between the germline ends. The CDR3 DNA reads as TGTGCCACCCTCGGGGTGCGGCTTGGGGCCAACGTCCTGACTTTC. It specifies CATLGVRLGANVLTF.

The chain combines TRBV5-6 with TRBJ1-2; tentatively, D is TRBD1 (5 bases). The CDR3 length is 13 residues. V was clipped by 6 bases and J by 9 bases, with 18 bases between them. CDR1 SGHDT and CDR2 YYEEEE come from the germline V gene. The CDR3 bases are TGTGCCAGCATAGGGGTCCTCCTTGAACGCTACACCTTC. This encodes CASIGVLLERYTF.

This clone was seen once. The chain uses TRBV3-1 (or the pseudogene TRBV3-2) and TRBJ2-5; 14 bases line up with TRBD2. The germline V gene has CDR1 LGHDT and CDR2 YNNKEL (reference sequence). This CDR3 is 16 amino acids long. The V gene end was trimmed by 6 bases and the J gene end by 2 bases; junction bases not matched to a gene: 5. The CDR3 loop reads CASSRGLAGGQETQYF. In DNA, the CDR3 is TGTGCCAGCAGTCGAGGACTAGCGGGGGGTCAAGAGACCCAGTACTTC.

The gene calls are TRBV7-9 and TRBJ1-3, with D unresolved. The CDR3 covers 14 residues. V lost 0 bases and J lost 5, with 8 bases in between. The germline CDR1 and CDR2 sequences are SEHNR and FQNEAQ (reference sequence). The CDR3 is CASSLAGARNTIYF. The DNA of the CDR3 is TGTGCCAGCAGCTTAGCGGGAGCCCGAAACACCATATATTTT.

The V call is TRBV2, the J call TRBJ2-4; TRBD1 is a possible D gene (5 bases). Germline V gene data show CDR1 as SNHLY and CDR2 as FYNNEI. This CDR3 is built from 11 residues. V was cut by 3 bases and J by 13 bases, with 10 bases left in between. The CDR3 loop reads CASSEVTEQYF. The CDR3 DNA sequence: TGTGCCAGCAGTGAGGTGACAGAACAGTACTTC. Based on the CDR3 plus reference TRBV2 and TRBJ2-4, the full variable domain is EPEVTQTPSHQVTQMGQEVILRCVPISNHLYFYWYRQILGQKVEFLVSFYNNEISEKSEIFDDQFSVERPDGSNFTLKIRSTKLEDSAMYFCASSEVTEQYFGAGTRLSVL.

The chain carries TRBV10-3 and TRBJ1-1; 7 nucleotides align to TRBD1. Looked up from germline, CDR1 is ENHRY and CDR2 is SYGVKD. With V trimmed by 4 bases and J by 1 base, 3 bases remained unmatched. The length of the CDR3 is 14 residues. CDR3 region: CAISARQGNTEAFF. CDR3 coding DNA: TGTGCCATCAGTGCTCGACAGGGGAACACTGAAGCTTTCTTT.

The J gene is TRBJ2-5, the V gene TRBV5-6, with 7 bases lining up with TRBD1. This CDR3 comprises 15 residues. Germline V gene lookup returns CDR1 SGHDT and CDR2 YYEEEE. The trim removed 4 bases at V and 4 bases at J, leaving 10 bases unmatched. This chain's CDR3 is CASSMYRGARETQYF. The CDR3 DNA reads as TGTGCCAGCAGCATGTACAGGGGTGCCCGAGAGACCCAGTACTTC.

This clone has only a few counts. The rearrangement uses TRBV28 and TRBJ1-1, with D maybe TRBD1 (6 bases). The CDR3 is 16 amino acids. V was cut by 6 bases and J by 8 bases, with 25 bases left in between. CDR1 is MDHEN and CDR2 is SYDVKM in the germline V gene. CDR3 sequence reads: CASSLVRGGGGSEAFF. DNA for the CDR3: TGTGCCAGCAGCTTGGTTAGGGGGGGCGGAGGATCCGAAGCTTTCTTT.

The chain combines TRBV6-6 with TRBJ2-7, with D hard to call. Germline V lookup: CDR1 MNHNY, CDR2 SVGAGI (reference sequence). CDR3 length: 13 amino acids. Trimming removed 4 bases from V and 2 bases from J, with 9 bases in between. The CDR3 DNA is TGTGCCAGCAGTTTTTCGGTCCCCTACGAGCAGTACTTC. Translated: CASSFSVPYEQYF.

The chain combines TRBV19 with TRBJ1-2; 10 nucleotides agree with TRBD1. This CDR3 comprises 15 residues. Trimming removed 6 bases from V and 5 bases from J; junction bases left unmatched: 9. Per germline, CDR1 LNHDA and CDR2 SQIVND (reference sequence). In DNA, the CDR3 is TGTGCCAGTAGACCAATCGGGACAGGGGATTATGGCTACACCTTC. Encoded protein: CASRPIGTGDYGYTF.

This clone was seen only once. V gene TRBV28 combines with J gene TRBJ2-1; D might be TRBD1 (6 bases). CDR1 and CDR2 from the germline V gene are MDHEN and SYDVKM. The CDR3 has 13 amino acids. V shed 6 bases and J shed 6 bases, with 12 bases lying between them. The chain's CDR3 is CASSYGTPNEQFF. CDR3 nucleotides: TGTGCCAGCAGCTATGGGACACCCAATGAGCAGTTCTTC.